Listed here are 11 T cell receptor beta chains from one sample, sequenced in a study of vaccination and CD4 T cells after COVID-19. Which antigens these TCRs recognize remains unknown. As to treatment: roughly nine-day PBMC culture with coronavirus spike peptide pools or control peptides (ViraFEST assay). An Oncomine TCR Beta short-read assay was used to sequence the DNA from cultured CD4+ T cells. TCRdb independently ran MiXCR on the PCR reads; one entry per CDR3 protein. The table lists 18,000 or so distinct CDR3 sequences, approximately 52% of them singletons. The sample taken for sequencing was CD4+ T cells from blood, cultured in vitro. The receptors shown here come from a human donor who had recovered from COVID-19.

The rearrangement uses TRBV20-1 and TRBJ2-7, with D possibly matching TRBD2 (6 bases). V lost 2 bases and J 5 bases, leaving 19 bases between the germline ends. CDR1 DFQATT and CDR2 SNEGSKA come from the germline V gene (reference sequence). This CDR3 is 15 amino acids long. CDR3 bases: TGCAGTGCTAGACCCGACGGCGGGACGTCCCACGAGCAGTACTTC. As protein: CSARPDGGTSHEQYF.

This CDR3 is CPSSKVVQGGNSPLHF. The CDR3 coding sequence is TGTCCCAGCAGCAAAGTGGTGCAGGGAGGGAATTCTCCCCTCCACTTT. J is TRBJ1-6 and V is TRBV21-1. TRBV21-1 is classified as a pseudogene. The CDR3 runs to 16 residues.

The chain couples TRBV2 to TRBJ2-7, with 8 positions matching TRBD1. From germline, CDR1 is SNHLY and CDR2 FYNNEI. V lost 4 bases and J lost 0; bases outside the gene matches: 2. The CDR3 loop spans 14 amino acids. The CDR3 protein is CASSADRDSYEQYF. For the CDR3, the DNA is TGTGCCAGCAGTGCGGACAGGGACTCCTACGAGCAGTACTTC.

The chain has TRBV11-2 and TRBJ2-1, with a possible D match to TRBD1 (5 bases). CDR3 length equals 15 residues. V lost 4 bases and J 0 bases, leaving 10 bases between the germline ends. Germline V CDR1 and CDR2: SGHAT, FQNNGV. This CDR3 is CASSSERGSYNEQFF. In DNA, the CDR3 is TGTGCCAGCAGCTCCGAAAGGGGCTCCTACAATGAGCAGTTCTTC.

The chain joins TRBV28 to TRBJ2-3; the D is unclear. Trimming left V 7 bases short and J 11 bases short, with 19 bases between. The germline V gene has CDR1 MDHEN and CDR2 SYDVKM. The CDR3 has 13 residues. The CDR3 DNA is TGTGCCAGCACCCAAAGTAGCCTGGTGGAGCAGTATTTT. Residues: CASTQSSLVEQYF.

The chain recombines TRBV20-1 with TRBJ1-1; D gene unclear. CDR3 length: 14 amino acids. CDR1 is DFQATT, CDR2 SNEGSKA, per germline (reference sequence). Trimming pared 5 bases from V and 1 base from J, leaving 14 bases between. The CDR3 bases are TGCAGTGCTGCCGAGATGCGGAGGAACACTGAAGCTTTCTTT. Translating gives CSAAEMRRNTEAFF.

This clonotype was seen a handful of times. The chain is built from TRBV5-1 and TRBJ2-7; 8 bases agree with TRBD1. The V gene end was trimmed by 4 bases and the J gene end by 3 bases; junction bases not matched to a gene: 9. This CDR3 is 15 amino acids long. CDR1 and CDR2 from the germline V gene are SGHRS and YFSETQ. CDR3 amino acids: CASSPGTGGLYEQYF. CDR3 in DNA: TGCGCCAGCAGCCCTGGGACAGGAGGCCTCTACGAGCAGTACTTC. Supplemented by reference TRBV5-1 and TRBJ2-7, the full variable domain reads KAGVTQTPRYLIKTRGQQVTLSCSPISGHRSVSWYQQTPGQGLQFLFEYFSETQRNKGNFPGRFSGRQFSNSRSEMNVSTLELGDSALYLCASSPGTGGLYEQYFGPGTRLTVT.

This chain uses TRBV20-1 with TRBJ2-3; TRBD2 agrees at 7 bases. This CDR3 spans 14 amino acids. Losses at the gene ends were 7 bases for V and 3 bases for J; bases not matched to a gene: 10. Germline V gene lookup returns CDR1 DFQATT and CDR2 SNEGSKA (reference sequence). In DNA form, the CDR3 reads TGCAGTGTCCTGACTAGCTTGGAGACAGATACGCAGTATTTT. Its protein product is CSVLTSLETDTQYF.

This chain connects TRBV11-3 to TRBJ2-3; D is ambiguous. Trimming cost V 2 bases and J 6 bases, with 3 bases left between them. CDR1 is SGHNT, CDR2 YENEEA, per germline. CDR3 length equals 11 residues. CDR3 protein: CASSLKDTQYF. The CDR3 nucleotides read TGTGCCAGCAGCTTAAAGGATACGCAGTATTTT. The full variable domain, in which reference TRBV11-3 and TRBJ2-3 provide the parts outside the CDR3, is EAGVVQSPRYKIIEKKQPVAFWCNPISGHNTLYWYLQNLGQGPELLIRYENEEAVDDSQLPKDRFSAERLKGVDSTLKIQPAELGDSAVYLCASSLKDTQYFGPGTRLTVL.

The V call is TRBV21-1, the J call TRBJ2-1; the table's D gene call, TRBD2, was not cross checked with the DNA. TRBV21-1 is a recognized pseudogene. CDR3 size: 19 residues. Written as DNA, the CDR3 is TGTGCCAGCAGCAAAGTTGCGGGTAGCGGGAGGGCCTCTATCGATGAGCAGTTCTTC. As protein: CASSKVAGSGRASIDEQFF.

The genes are TRBV19 and TRBJ1-6; 9 nucleotides align to TRBD1. Germline V gives CDR1 LNHDA, CDR2 SQIVND (reference sequence). CDR3 length equals 14 residues. V was pared by 7 bases and J by 7 bases, with 5 bases of the junction left unmatched. The CDR3 coding sequence is TGTGCCAGTACAGGGACAGGGCTGAATTCACCCCTCCACTTT. This codes for CASTGTGLNSPLHF.